The source of this T cell receptor (beta chain) is a study of identical twins. MiXCR was run by TCRdb on the 5' RACE reads, yielding one entry per CDR3 protein. The data show some 760,000 distinct CDR3 sequences, about 18% seen once. The CDR3 is 13 amino acids. Trimming took 0 bases from V and 8 from J, leaving 11 bases between them. In germline, CDR1 is SGHDT, CDR2 YYEEEE. There are many counts of this clonotype. This sample was shared with a second study, whose subject was T cells expressing NK-cell markers. That work contributes: Among the eight sequenced donors, seven tested HCMV-seropositive and one tested seronegative.

The TCR comes from a woman aged 18-30 years in good health. V is TRBV5-6 and J is TRBJ1-2; D unclear. Sequenced input: PBMCs. The chain's CDR3 is CASSLVLAEGYTF. The CDR3 DNA follows: TGTGCCAGCAGCTTGGTATTGGCAGAGGGCTACACCTTC.